Below, 8 T cell receptor beta chains from the same sample are listed, as sequenced in a study of blood T cell repertoires in COVID-19. Here immunoSEQ multiplex PCR was the method, and the copy in TCRdb shows in-frame clones only, minus some. The table includes approximately 220,000 clones, roughly 85% detected once. The sample comprised PBMCs or T cells enriched from blood (not recorded which). Every receptor here comes from a man in his forties or fifties who had recovered from COVID-19.

The genes are TRBV28 and TRBJ1-2; 8 bases align to TRBD1. Germline V lookup: CDR1 MDHEN, CDR2 SYDVKM. V was clipped by 7 bases and J by 6 bases; unmatched bases: 10. The CDR3 has 14 amino acids. Written as DNA, the CDR3 is TGTGCCAGCATTCTATACAGGGGGGGCAATGGCTACACCTTC. This gives the protein CASILYRGGNGYTF.

The genes are TRBV2 and TRBJ1-2; D not certain. The CDR3 extends over 11 amino acids. CDR1 is SNHLY and CDR2 is FYNNEI in the germline V gene. V shed 7 bases and J shed 6 bases, with 9 bases lying between them. CDR3 loop: CASTRLDGYTF. CDR3 sequence (DNA): TGTGCCAGCACCCGACTCGATGGCTACACCTTC.

The chain couples TRBV14 to TRBJ1-1; 7 nucleotides agree with TRBD1. The junction had 9 bases not matched to a gene; V was cut back by 4 bases and J by 1 base. This CDR3 contains 16 residues. Germline-derived CDR1 and CDR2 are SGHDN and FVKESK. The CDR3 DNA is TGTGCCAGCAGCCCGAGAACGGGACAGTGGAACACTGAAGCTTTCTTT. Its translation is CASSPRTGQWNTEAFF.

The chain has TRBV3-1 (or the pseudogene TRBV3-2) and TRBJ2-3; 8 nucleotides align to TRBD2. V dropped 1 base and J dropped 2; count of bases not matched to a gene: 5. The CDR3 extends over 16 amino acids. CDR1 LGHDT and CDR2 YNNKEL come from the germline V gene (reference sequence). As DNA, the CDR3 is TGTGCCAGCAGCCAAGCCACTAGCGGATCCACAGATACGCAGTATTTT. Amino acid sequence: CASSQATSGSTDTQYF.

This sequence joins TRBV24-1 and TRBJ2-3, with D tentatively TRBD1 (5 bases). This CDR3 is built from 13 residues. Trimming removed 4 bases at V and 8 bases at J, with 12 bases between. CDR1 is KGHDR and CDR2 is SFDVKD in the germline V gene. DNA for the CDR3: TGTGCCACCAGTGAGGACACTACGGCTACGCAGTATTTT. Translating gives CATSEDTTATQYF.

The V call is TRBV11-1, the J call TRBJ2-7; 8 bases match TRBD1. The CDR3 spans 15 residues. The V gene's germline CDR1 is SGHAT and CDR2 FQDESV (reference sequence). J gave up 2 bases and V 4 bases, and 7 bases lay outside the gene matches. DNA for the CDR3: TGTGCCAGCAGCTCCGGACAGGGCGGTGCCTACGAGCAGTACTTC. Encoded protein: CASSSGQGGAYEQYF.

The gene calls are TRBV18 and TRBJ1-1, with a tentative D call TRBD1 (5 bases). CDR1 is KGHSH and CDR2 is LQKENI in the germline V gene. V was trimmed by 6 bases and J by 0 bases, leaving 11 bases between them. CDR3 length: 14 amino acids. The CDR3 sequence: CASSQQTVNTEAFF. The CDR3 DNA reads TGTGCCAGCTCTCAACAGACAGTGAACACTGAAGCTTTCTTT.

This sequence joins TRBV2 and TRBJ2-1; the D gene is possibly TRBD2 (5 bases). This CDR3 comprises 14 residues. Trimming left V 4 bases short and J 4 bases short, with 11 bases between. Germline V CDR1 and CDR2: SNHLY, FYNNEI. This chain's CDR3 is CASSAAGGYNEQFF. In DNA, the CDR3 is TGTGCCAGCAGTGCTGCAGGAGGATACAATGAGCAGTTCTTC.